What follows is one TCR beta chain and its context. Its cognate antigen is unknown. The sample comes from a study of monozygotic twins with inflammatory bowel disease. The study's findings and limits: Repertoires of patients may have been made more variable by differing immunosuppressive treatments. IBD patients shared fewer clonotypes with others than healthy twins, especially with disease activity. IBD-affected twins scored below their healthy co-twins in TCRbeta diversity (inverse Simpson).

Researchers ran eight separate cDNA reactions for each sample. Following a re-call of the 5' RACE reads, TCRdb has one entry per CDR3 protein and lacks DNA. The sample table sets out more than 350,000 distinct CDR3 sequences. The CDR3 extends over 11 amino acids. Per the germline V gene, CDR1 is GTSNPN and CDR2 is SVGIG (reference sequence). Sequenced material: blood. This chain uses TRBV30 with TRBJ1-1. The TCR originated in a human donor with ulcerative colitis or Crohn's disease, or a healthy co-twin of an affected twin (not recorded which). CDR3 in amino acids: CAWKVGLRAFF. The variable domain in full, completed from reference TRBV30 and TRBJ1-1, reads SQTIHQWPATLVQPVGSPLSLECTVEGTSNPNLYWYRQAAGRGLQLLFYSVGIGQISSEVPQNLSASRPQDRQFILSSKKLLLSDSGFYLCAWKVGLRAFFGQGTRLTVV.